This note documents a single T cell receptor (beta chain) sequence. The clone's antigen remains unknown. No clone much larger than this one lies a single base away; base qualities are absent. The immunoSEQ Assay, a bias-controlled multiplex PCR, was used to amplify TCRbeta CDR3 regions from genomic DNA. In the original analysis: The number of nucleated cells in each sample was estimated by amplification of reference gene primers within the assay. Sequence reads were collapsed and filtered to measure the absolute abundance of every unique TCRbeta CDR3 rearrangement. For each sample, productive Simpson clonality was calculated as the square root of Simpson's diversity index over productive rearrangements. TCRdb stores this immuneACCESS table with in-frame sequences only. Part of the clones is absent; in the studies checked, under half of the shortfall reflects unresolved V genes, and no reason is known for the rest. That table supplies the V and J calls and clone size; D and trimming were determined from the DNA. This sample has some 130,000 clones in its table, and 78% of those were observed once. Together, the top ten hold approximately 10% of the sample.

The CDR3 has 13 amino acids, counting the end cysteine and phenylalanine. The kept DNA is CDR3 alone, 39 bases in frame from the first base. CDR1 and CDR2 are drawn from the germline V gene (reference sequence): GTSNPN, SVGIG. Germline trimming: 3 bases from V, 4 bases from J; junction bases outside gene matches: 4. This sample stems from a study of blood T cell repertoires in COVID-19 (dated by TCRdb to the early 2020s). Describing the broader study: The collaborator samples originated in the United States, Italy and Spain and spanned the acute and convalescent phases of COVID-19. The samples were drawn from two sources: the first 160 participants of the ongoing ImmuneRACE study, and fewer than 1,500 subjects contributed by 6 global collaborators. The repertoires were released in a freely available public database meant as a resource for research on the immune response to SARS-CoV-2. Deeply sampled blood TCRbeta repertoires from subjects exposed to, actively infected with, or recovered from COVID-19 were included in the dataset. Nearly every sample came with metadata listing a de-identified subject ID, COVID-19 status, age in years and sex. HLA class I and class II types, where available, came from metadata supplied by the sample provider rather than from assay-based typing. The prospective study material was composed of cDNA or gDNA derived from T cells, B-cell-depleted T cells, or PBMCs.

Samples from volunteer blood donors who had recovered from COVID-19 were contributed by a second Seattle source. The collaborating institutions used their own protocols to collect whole blood in K2EDTA tubes. Collaborator samples were shipped for TCRbeta analysis as frozen whole blood, isolated PBMCs, or DNA extracted from either sample type. The research as a whole found: The quantity of clinical and demographic metadata differed by source and by participant and was supplied without curation.

The chain couples TRBV30 to TRBJ2-3; 7 bases in the junction line up with TRBD2. The origin of this receptor is a man aged 55-75 years who had recovered from COVID-19. The sample taken for sequencing was peripheral blood. The bases are TGTGCCTGGAGGGCGGGAGCGGCAGATACGCAGTATTTT. Translation gives CAWRAGAADTQYF. When the CDR3 is completed using the reference TRBV30 and TRBJ2-3 genes on either side, the full variable domain is SQTIHQWPATLVQPVGSPLSLECTVEGTSNPNLYWYRQAAGRGLQLLFYSVGIGQISSEVPQNLSASRPQDRQFILSSKKLLLSDSGFYLCAWRAGAADTQYFGPGTRLTVL.